The sequence of this T cell receptor beta chain was determined in a study of response to subunit inactivated influenza vaccine. Germline-derived CDR1 and CDR2 are SGDLS and YYNGEE. This CDR3 is 16 amino acids long. V lost 3 bases and J lost 0; bases outside the gene matches: 6. Comment on this clonotype: Antigen: not known.

TCRdb re-called the RT-PCR reads with MiXCR, one entry per CDR3 protein. The table lists about 310,000 distinct CDR3 sequences, 21% of them singletons. Study outcomes and limitations: With each seasonal influenza vaccination, the authors suggested, few new T cells are recruited.

The material sequenced was PBMCs from blood, taken less than 22 months after vaccination. This TCR was sampled from a man in his fifties or sixties who received an inactivated influenza vaccine. The genes are TRBV9 and TRBJ1-1, with TRBD1 identical over 9 bases. Here the CDR3 DNA reads TGTGCCAGCAGCGCCGGGACAGGGTTAATGAACACTGAAGCTTTCTTT. This gives the protein CASSAGTGLMNTEAFF.